Below are 24 T cell receptor beta chains sequenced from a single sample in a study of shared clonotypes between healthy human individuals (dated by TCRdb to about 2020). Receptors were amplified or captured by the immunoSEQ multiplex PCR assay. Entries here come from immuneACCESS through TCRdb and include only in-frame sequences with V and J called. Some clones fail to appear in such tables; in the studies checked, an unresolved V gene covers under half of the shortfall, and the cause of the remainder is unknown. The sample profile shows millions of clones; approximately 95% of them were found once. The top ten clones comprise 0.39% of the sample. The sequenced sample consisted of naive CD4+ T cells from PBMCs. The cell subset or site label here, explained by the study, means: CD45RA+ positively selected. The receptors stem from a man younger than 30 in good health. Some clones in this sample may be carry-over from other donors' samples.

The chain is built from TRBV15 and TRBJ2-3; 8 positions agree with TRBD2. CDR1 is LNHNV and CDR2 is YYDKDF in the germline V gene (reference sequence). V trimming: 0 bases; J trimming: 5 bases; junction bases outside the gene matches: 10. The CDR3 sequence is 17 residues long. For the CDR3, the DNA is TGTGCCACCAGCAGAGAGCTAGCGGGTGCTACGTTAGATACGCAGTATTTT. This gives the protein CATSRELAGATLDTQYF. Together with reference TRBV15 and TRBJ2-3, the CDR3 gives the full variable domain: DAMVIQNPRYQVTQFGKPVTLSCSQTLNHNVMYWYQQKSSQAPKLLFHYYDKDFNNEADTPDNFQSRRPNTSFCFLDIRSPGLGDTAMYLCATSRELAGATLDTQYFGPGTRLTVL.

The rearrangement joins TRBV10-3 to TRBJ2-7; D is ambiguous. The ends were cut back, 3 bases at V and 2 bases at J, with 17 bases in the middle. CDR1 and CDR2 (germline): ENHRY, SYGVKD. The CDR3 has 16 residues. The CDR3, as DNA: TGTGCCATCAGTGAACTGGGTGGACCTGGGACCTACGAGCAGTACTTC. Protein sequence: CAISELGGPGTYEQYF.

V gene TRBV2 combines with J gene TRBJ1-2, with D perhaps matching TRBD1 (6 bases). The CDR3 sequence is 14 residues long. Trimming removed 4 bases at V and 4 bases at J, with 13 bases between. Germline V gene data show CDR1 as SNHLY and CDR2 as FYNNEI. CDR3 coding DNA: TGTGCCAGCAGTGCCCAACAGGGTACCTATGGCTACACCTTC. Residues: CASSAQQGTYGYTF.

The chain employs TRBV6-5 and TRBJ1-3; tentative D call: TRBD1 (6 bases). This CDR3 region has 15 residues. Germline CDR1 MNHEY, CDR2 SVGAGI. Trimming removed 6 bases at V and 0 bases at J, with 12 bases between. The chain's CDR3 is CASRLGAFSGNTIYF. The CDR3 nucleotides read TGTGCCAGCAGGTTGGGGGCTTTCTCTGGAAACACCATATATTTT.

This sequence joins TRBV9 and TRBJ2-7, with 11 bases lining up with TRBD2. Germline loops: CDR1 SGDLS, CDR2 YYNGEE. V shed 4 bases and J 3 bases; nucleotides not matched to a gene: 6. This CDR3 has 15 amino acids. The CDR3 loop reads CASSTTSGSLYEQYF. The CDR3 nucleotides read TGTGCCAGCAGCACCACTAGCGGGAGCCTCTACGAGCAGTACTTC.

This chain connects TRBV11-2 to TRBJ1-1; TRBD1 is a possible D gene (6 bases). Germline CDR1 and CDR2: SGHAT and FQNNGV. Trimming cost V 1 base and J 5 bases, with 14 bases left between them. The CDR3 length is 15 residues. The CDR3 nucleotides read TGTGCCAGCAGCTTAGGTGGGACCAGGGGAACTGAAGCTTTCTTT. Translation gives CASSLGGTRGTEAFF. The full variable domain, completed using reference TRBV11-2 and TRBJ1-1, is EAGVAQSPRYKIIEKRQSVAFWCNPISGHATLYWYQQILGQGPKLLIQFQNNGVVDDSQLPKDRFSAERLKGVDSTLKIQPAKLEDSAVYLCASSLGGTRGTEAFFGQGTRLTVV.

The V gene is TRBV9, the J gene TRBJ2-3, with D uncertain. The germline CDR1 and CDR2 sequences are SGDLS and YYNGEE. V was trimmed by 3 bases and J by 2 bases, leaving 10 bases between them. The CDR3 is 14 amino acids. The CDR3 nucleotides are TGTGCCAGCAGCGCCCTACGCTCCACAGATACGCAGTATTTT. Protein sequence: CASSALRSTDTQYF.

The J gene is TRBJ2-1, the V gene TRBV11-3; 7 bases fit TRBD2. J gave up 1 base and V 1 base, and 1 base lay outside the gene matches. Germline V gene data show CDR1 as SGHNT and CDR2 as YENEEA. CDR3 length: 15 residues. CDR3 in amino acids: CASSLVGGSYNEQFF. The CDR3 DNA reads TGTGCCAGCAGCTTAGTCGGGGGGTCCTACAATGAGCAGTTCTTC.

This clone came up once. J is TRBJ2-7 and V is TRBV6-1, with D perhaps matching TRBD1 (5 bases). There are 13 residues in the CDR3. Germline CDR1 MNHNS, CDR2 SASEGT. With 6 bases removed from V and 7 bases from J, the gap between germline ends came to 16 bases. CDR3 residues: CASSVTSGREQYF. For the CDR3, the DNA is TGTGCCAGCAGCGTTACCTCAGGGCGGGAGCAGTACTTC.

This clone was recorded once. The sample carries other DNA sequences with the same CDR3. The gene calls are TRBV7-3 and TRBJ2-1; D is unclear. V lost 1 base and J 4 bases, leaving 14 bases between the germline ends. Looked up from germline, CDR1 is SGHTA and CDR2 is FQGTGA. CDR3 length: 16 residues. The CDR3 DNA follows: TGTGCCAGCAGCTTAAGCCCTGGTCTAGGATACAATGAGCAGTTCTTC. Encoded protein: CASSLSPGLGYNEQFF.

The genes are TRBV18 and TRBJ2-1; 10 bases agree with TRBD2. This CDR3 contains 16 residues. V gave up 3 bases and J gave up 2 bases; unmatched junction bases: 4. Germline V gives CDR1 KGHSH, CDR2 LQKENI. The CDR3 DNA reads TGTGCCAGCTCACCCCTAGCGGGAGACCCCTACAATGAGCAGTTCTTC. It codes for CASSPLAGDPYNEQFF.

V gene TRBV28 combines with J gene TRBJ2-7, with TRBD1 matching over 11 bases. The CDR3 has 13 residues. Germline loops: CDR1 MDHEN, CDR2 SYDVKM. V was pared by 5 bases and J by 6 bases, with 3 bases of the junction left unmatched. The CDR3 loop is CASSGGTGGEQYF. DNA of the CDR3: TGTGCCAGCAGTGGAGGGACAGGGGGCGAGCAGTACTTC. The complete variable domain, with remaining parts taken from reference TRBV28 and TRBJ2-7, reads DVKVTQSSRYLVKRTGEKVFLECVQDMDHENMFWYRQDPGLGLRLIYFSYDVKMKEKGDIPEGYSVSREKKERFSLILESASTNQTSMYLCASSGGTGGEQYFGPGTRLTVT.

V and J are TRBV27 and TRBJ2-4; the D call may be TRBD1 or TRBD2 (5 bases each). CDR1 is MNHEY and CDR2 is SMNVEV in the germline V gene (reference sequence). The CDR3 consists of 14 residues. The V and J ends lost 11 bases and 3 bases respectively, with 17 bases between them. The CDR3 sequence is CARWGSLVKNIQYF. CDR3 nucleotides: TGTGCCCGGTGGGGGAGTTTGGTCAAAAACATTCAGTACTTC.

The rearrangement joins TRBV28 to TRBJ2-7, with 8 nucleotides matching TRBD2. The J segment lost 2 bases and the V segment lost 5 bases, leaving 5 bases of the junction unmatched. Germline values: CDR1 MDHEN, CDR2 SYDVKM. This CDR3 is built from 14 residues. The CDR3 sequence is CASSEAGVAYEQYF. For the CDR3, the DNA is TGTGCCAGCAGTGAAGCGGGAGTCGCCTACGAGCAGTACTTC.

V and J are TRBV29-1 and TRBJ2-2; 8 bases are shared with TRBD1. Germline V gene sequence: CDR1 SQVTM, CDR2 ANQGSEA. The V segment lost 8 bases and the J segment 4 bases; nucleotides outside the gene matches: 6. The CDR3 is made up of 13 amino acids. DNA of the CDR3: TGCAGCTTCAGGGGGCATGGCACCGGGGAGCTGTTTTTT. This codes for CSFRGHGTGELFF.

The chain carries TRBV6-5 and TRBJ2-5, with 12 bases identical to TRBD2. CDR1 and CDR2 from the germline V gene are MNHEY and SVGAGI. The CDR3 contains 15 residues. Trimming at V came to 6 bases and at J to 4 bases, leaving 6 bases not matched to a gene. CDR3 region: CASRRLAGVRETQYF. CDR3 nucleotides: TGTGCCAGCAGACGACTAGCGGGAGTACGAGAGACCCAGTACTTC.

This chain connects TRBV6-6 to TRBJ2-1; 8 nucleotides agree with TRBD1. From germline, CDR1 is MNHNY and CDR2 SVGAGI (reference sequence). This CDR3 contains 14 residues. With 9 bases clipped from V and 5 bases from J, the junction kept 9 bases outside the gene matches. The CDR3 loop reads CASLGQGAHNEQFF. For the CDR3, the DNA is TGTGCCAGTTTGGGGCAGGGGGCTCACAATGAGCAGTTCTTC.

J is TRBJ2-3 and V is TRBV6-1; 14 bases fit TRBD2. J lost 3 bases, V lost 4 bases, and 12 bases had no gene match. The CDR3 sequence is 19 residues long. Germline CDR1 MNHNS, CDR2 SASEGT. CDR3 sequence: CASSATSGRASRFTDTQYF. DNA of the CDR3: TGTGCCAGCAGTGCGACTAGCGGGAGGGCCTCACGCTTTACAGATACGCAGTATTTT.

There are a few counts of this clone. V gene TRBV7-2 combines with J gene TRBJ2-3; 8 bases are a match to TRBD2. Per the germline V gene, CDR1 is SGHTA and CDR2 is FQGNSA. The CDR3 runs 16 residues. V lost 0 bases and J lost 2; bases outside the gene matches: 4. The CDR3 is CASSLALAGLTDTQYF. The CDR3 nucleotides read TGTGCCAGCAGCTTAGCGCTAGCGGGCCTCACAGATACGCAGTATTTT. Based on the CDR3 plus reference TRBV7-2 and TRBJ2-3, the full variable domain is GAGVSQSPSNKVTEKGKDVELRCDPISGHTALYWYRQSLGQGLEFLIYFQGNSAPDKSGLPSDRFSAERTGGSVSTLTIQRTQQEDSAVYLCASSLALAGLTDTQYFGPGTRLTVL.

The chain is built from TRBV5-4 and TRBJ2-7; unclear D gene. The CDR3 is 15 residues long. Germline loops: CDR1 SGHNT, CDR2 YYREEE (reference sequence). Trimming shortened V by 0 bases and J by 7 bases, and 17 bases separated the two germline ends. The CDR3 is CASSLARFPAREQYF. The CDR3 DNA reads as TGTGCCAGCAGCTTGGCCCGGTTTCCAGCTCGAGAGCAGTACTTC.

The chain combines TRBV30 with TRBJ1-1; no clear D gene. The CDR3 is 11 residues long. Trimming left V 2 bases short and J 11 bases short, with 12 bases between. Germline CDR1 and CDR2: GTSNPN and SVGIG (reference sequence). CDR3 sequence reads: CAWSSTESAFF. CDR3 bases: TGTGCCTGGAGTTCTACGGAAAGCGCTTTCTTT.

The V call is TRBV7-9, the J call TRBJ2-1, with 7 bases lining up with TRBD1. Trimming cost V 1 base and J 6 bases; bases outside gene matches: 3. This CDR3 is built from 14 residues. Germline V lookup: CDR1 SEHNR, CDR2 FQNEAQ (reference sequence). The CDR3 loop reads CASSLEGAANEQFF. The CDR3 DNA reads TGTGCCAGCAGCTTAGAGGGGGCTGCCAATGAGCAGTTCTTC.

The chain links TRBV6-1 to TRBJ2-7, with TRBD1 identical over 7 bases. Germline lookup yields CDR1 MNHNS and CDR2 SASEGT. J was trimmed by 2 bases and V by 7 bases; bases with no gene match: 11. There are 15 residues in the CDR3. The CDR3 DNA follows: TGTGCCAGCACCATAGAAACGACAGGGACCTACGAGCAGTACTTC. Protein sequence: CASTIETTGTYEQYF.

Notes on this clone: The junction departs from germline at one end; a sequencing error may be responsible. The rearrangement links TRBV10-3 to TRBJ2-1; possible D gene TRBD2, 5 bases. The CDR3 loop spans 17 amino acids. Looked up from germline, CDR1 is ENHRY and CDR2 is SYGVKD. CDR3 sequence: CAISESERVLSYNEQFF. Here the CDR3 DNA reads TGTGCCATCAGCGAGTCCGAGAGGGTATTGTCCTACAATGAGCAGTTCTTC.